A single sample gave rise to the 29 T cell receptor beta chains below, sequenced in a study of blood T cells in healthy people across ages. The second PCR ran about 6 to 11 cycles with a sample-barcoded 5' primer and J-beta primers. One entry per CDR3 protein, called by TCRdb with MiXCR from the 5' RACE reads. The table shows about 1.4 million distinct CDR3 sequences, with 55% to 75% occurring only once. Sequencing was done on a sample of blood. The receptor source for this set is a man younger than 35 in good health.

This chain connects TRBV4-3 to TRBJ1-4, with 9 bases matching TRBD1. There are 15 residues in the CDR3. Trimming cost V 4 bases and J 8 bases; bases outside gene matches: 8. Germline lookup yields CDR1 LGHNA and CDR2 YSLEER. CDR3 sequence reads: CASSRRRTGDEKLFF. In DNA, the CDR3 is TGCGCCAGCAGCCGTAGACGGACAGGGGACGAAAAACTGTTTTTT.

This chain uses TRBV27 with TRBJ2-7, with D maybe TRBD1 (6 bases). The CDR3 runs to 16 residues. The V and J ends lost 4 bases and 2 bases respectively, with 18 bases between them. CDR1 and CDR2 from the germline V gene are MNHEY and SMNVEV (reference sequence). CDR3 residues: CASSSLAGAITYEQYF. The CDR3 region has the DNA TGTGCCAGCAGTTCCCTTGCAGGGGCGATAACCTACGAGCAGTACTTC.

This clonotype has a single count. The chain links TRBV2 to TRBJ2-3, with D possibly being TRBD1 (5 bases). The germline V gene encodes CDR1 SNHLY and CDR2 FYNNEI. Trimming removed 4 bases at V and 5 bases at J, with 10 bases between. The CDR3 spans 13 residues. The CDR3 nucleotides read TGTGCCAGCAGTGGCAGGGATGGAGATACGCAGTATTTT. Amino acid sequence: CASSGRDGDTQYF.

This clonotype was counted only a few times. The V and J genes are TRBV7-6 and TRBJ2-1; D is unresolved. CDR1 is SGHVS and CDR2 is FNYEAQ in the germline V gene. Trimming removed 5 bases from V and 3 bases from J, with 14 bases in between. The CDR3 covers 15 residues. The CDR3 here is CASSARILHYNEQFF. The CDR3 DNA is TGTGCCAGCAGCGCCAGGATACTGCACTACAATGAGCAGTTCTTC.

This clonotype has a handful of counts. CDR3 in DNA: TGTGCCAGCAGTCCCCAGCTCGGCTCCTACAATGAGCAGTTCTTC. This codes for CASSPQLGSYNEQFF. The chain employs TRBV27 and TRBJ2-1; D is ambiguous. The V gene lost 5 bases and the J gene lost 0 bases, with 11 bases spanning the gap. The CDR3 consists of 15 residues. CDR1 is MNHEY, CDR2 SMNVEV, per germline (reference sequence).

This clonotype occurred a few times. Given a much more abundant clone one base away, this may be a read error. The rearrangement links TRBV29-1 to TRBJ2-2, with D maybe TRBD2 (5 bases). The CDR3 is 11 residues long. Germline assignment: CDR1 SQVTM and CDR2 ANQGSEA. CDR3 sequence (DNA): TGCAGCGGTGAACGGGGCGGGGAGCTGTTTTTT. Amino acids: CSGERGGELFF.

The chain recombines TRBV6-6 with TRBJ2-7; D call uncertain. CDR1 is MNHNY, CDR2 SVGAGI, per germline (reference sequence). The CDR3 covers 12 residues. Trimming left V 0 bases short and J 7 bases short, with 7 bases between. CDR3 protein: CASSYSVREQYF. The CDR3 nucleotides read TGTGCCAGCAGTTACTCGGTCCGGGAGCAGTACTTC.

The J gene is TRBJ2-3, the V gene TRBV14; D remains unclear. The V and J ends lost 1 base and 7 bases respectively, with 18 bases between them. The CDR3 contains 16 residues. Germline CDR1 is SGHDN and CDR2 is FVKESK. The CDR3 loop reads CASSQVETPPRNTQYF. DNA for the CDR3: TGTGCCAGCAGCCAAGTCGAGACTCCCCCTCGGAATACGCAGTATTTT.

V usage is TRBV29-1 and J usage is TRBJ2-1; possible D gene TRBD2, 5 bases. Deletions cut 2 bases from V and 2 bases from J, with 13 bases between. This CDR3 spans 15 amino acids. In germline, CDR1 is SQVTM, CDR2 ANQGSEA. The CDR3 sequence: CSVESEGRPYNEQFF. CDR3 nucleotide sequence: TGCAGCGTTGAATCAGAGGGTAGGCCCTACAATGAGCAGTTCTTC.

The chain carries TRBV7-2 and TRBJ1-1; weak D call: TRBD1 (5 bases). Per the germline V gene, CDR1 is SGHTA and CDR2 is FQGNSA. The V end lost 0 bases, the J end lost 2 bases, and 10 bases lay between the germline ends. The length of the CDR3 is 15 residues. In DNA, the CDR3 is TGTGCCAGCAGCTTAGCTACAGGCCCTAACACTGAAGCTTTCTTT. Translation gives CASSLATGPNTEAFF.

The chain joins TRBV20-1 to TRBJ2-7, with 9 nucleotides matching TRBD2. The CDR3 runs to 14 residues. The germline V gene has CDR1 DFQATT and CDR2 SNEGSKA (reference sequence). J lost 7 bases, V lost 6 bases, and 13 bases had no gene match. CDR3 DNA sequence: TGCAGTGCCTACATAGCGGGAGAGTCGGGGGAGCAGTACTTC. It is translated as CSAYIAGESGEQYF.

This clonotype has ten or more counts. The chain has TRBV18 and TRBJ2-1; 9 bases line up with TRBD1. V gave up 3 bases and J gave up 14 bases; unmatched junction bases: 11. This CDR3 comprises 14 residues. The germline V gene encodes CDR1 KGHSH and CDR2 LQKENI. CDR3 bases: TGTGCCAGCTCACCCCGGGACAGGGACCAAGGGGAGTTCTTC. The encoded protein is CASSPRDRDQGEFF.

This clonotype was counted only a few times. This sequence joins TRBV10-3 and TRBJ1-2; D remains ambiguous. V was clipped by 4 bases and J by 4 bases, with 10 bases between them. Germline V gives CDR1 ENHRY, CDR2 SYGVKD. This CDR3 is built from 13 residues. This CDR3 is CAISVGGLYGYTF. DNA for the CDR3: TGTGCCATCAGTGTCGGCGGGCTCTATGGCTACACCTTC.

This clonotype has a handful of counts. The chain joins TRBV4-2 to TRBJ1-1; 9 bases match TRBD1. CDR3 length equals 16 residues. Germline loops: CDR1 LGHNA, CDR2 YNFKEQ. The J segment lost 4 bases and the V segment lost 1 base, leaving 7 bases of the junction unmatched. The chain's CDR3 is CASSQGTGVEGTEAFF. The CDR3 DNA is TGTGCCAGCAGCCAAGGGACAGGGGTTGAGGGCACTGAAGCTTTCTTT.

The chain recombines TRBV11-2 with TRBJ1-1; the match to TRBD1 covers 7 bases. The ends lost 4 bases at V and 1 base at J; junction bases unmatched: 9. CDR1 and CDR2 (germline): SGHAT, FQNNGV. The CDR3 totals 16 residues. The CDR3 DNA reads TGTGCCAGCAGCTCAATCCCCCGGGACAGGAACACTGAAGCTTTCTTT. This codes for CASSSIPRDRNTEAFF. Supplemented by reference TRBV11-2 and TRBJ1-1, the full variable domain reads EAGVAQSPRYKIIEKRQSVAFWCNPISGHATLYWYQQILGQGPKLLIQFQNNGVVDDSQLPKDRFSAERLKGVDSTLKIQPAKLEDSAVYLCASSSIPRDRNTEAFFGQGTRLTVV.

There are many counts of this clonotype. This sequence joins TRBV20-1 and TRBJ2-4; 7 nucleotides align to TRBD2. TRBJ2-7 matches the DNA end more closely, so the J call is doubtful. The germline V gene encodes CDR1 DFQATT and CDR2 SNEGSKA (reference sequence). The CDR3 length is 15 residues. The CDR3 loop is CSARDLSASGYEQYF. CDR3 DNA: TGCAGTGCTAGAGATTTGTCGGCTAGCGGATACGAGCAGTACTTC.

This sequence joins TRBV5-6 and TRBJ2-2, with D perhaps assigned TRBD1 or TRBD2 (5 bases each). The V end lost 4 bases, the J end lost 7 bases, and 14 bases lay between the germline ends. Germline V gene data show CDR1 as SGHDT and CDR2 as YYEEEE. The CDR3 has 14 amino acids. CDR3 loop: CASSPGPLIGELFF. CDR3 nucleotide sequence: TGTGCCAGCAGCCCGGGACCATTAATCGGGGAGCTGTTTTTT.

The chain recombines TRBV28 with TRBJ1-4, with TRBD1 as a possible D gene (5 bases). The CDR3 contains 14 residues. CDR1 and CDR2 (germline): MDHEN, SYDVKM. The ends were cut back, 3 bases at V and 5 bases at J, with 10 bases in the middle. For the CDR3, the DNA is TGTGCCAGCAGTTTTCGACAGTCGAATGAAAAACTGTTTTTT. Protein product: CASSFRQSNEKLFF.

This clonotype was picked up a small number of times. V and J are TRBV7-9 and TRBJ2-1; 11 nucleotides match TRBD2. V trimming: 1 base; J trimming: 9 bases; junction bases outside the gene matches: 5. The CDR3 extends over 15 amino acids. Germline V gives CDR1 SEHNR, CDR2 FQNEAQ (reference sequence). In DNA form, the CDR3 reads TGTGCCAGCAGCTTAGTGGTAGCGGGGGGGCCTGAGCAGTTCTTC. Protein sequence: CASSLVVAGGPEQFF.

V is TRBV5-1 and J is TRBJ2-3; D may be TRBD2 (5 bases). The CDR3 runs to 12 residues. V lost 4 bases to trimming and J lost 10 bases, with 13 bases between them. Germline loops: CDR1 SGHRS, CDR2 YFSETQ. The DNA of the CDR3 is TGCGCCAGCAGCGAGGGTCCCGGGGCGCAGTATTTT. Protein sequence: CASSEGPGAQYF.

The chain joins TRBV6-1 to TRBJ2-5; no clear D gene. V gave up 8 bases and J gave up 11 bases, with 18 bases separating them. CDR1 is MNHNS, CDR2 SASEGT, per germline. The CDR3 has 12 amino acids. CDR3 in amino acids: CASQTGSLEQYF. The CDR3 DNA reads TGTGCCAGCCAAACCGGAAGTCTTGAGCAGTACTTC.

This clonotype was seen a few times. The V call is TRBV27, the J call TRBJ2-7, with 12 bases fitting TRBD2. Germline CDR1 is MNHEY and CDR2 is SMNVEV (reference sequence). V shed 2 bases, J shed 4 bases, and the junction held 6 bases outside the gene matches. There are 16 residues in the CDR3. The CDR3 bases are TGTGCCAGCAGTTTAGACCCTAGCGGGAGGGCTTACGAGCAGTACTTC. Translating it yields CASSLDPSGRAYEQYF.

The chain has TRBV12-3 or TRBV12-4 and TRBJ2-2; TRBD2 matches 8 bases. The V segment lost 2 bases and the J segment 4 bases; nucleotides outside the gene matches: 6. This CDR3 spans 16 amino acids. The CDR3 DNA is TGTGCCAGCAGTTTATCCGCGGGGGGCCCCACCGGGGAGCTGTTTTTT. This gives the protein CASSLSAGGPTGELFF.

In the case of this clonotype: One end of the junction does not line up with germline, which may come from a read error. The rearrangement links TRBV12-3 or TRBV12-4 to TRBJ1-2; no definite D call. This CDR3 is 13 amino acids long. The DNA for the CDR3 is TGTGCCAGCACCTCGTCCGGTCGGGATGGCTTCACCTTC. This codes for CASTSSGRDGFTF.

This sequence joins TRBV9 and TRBJ2-5; D tentatively fits TRBD1 or TRBD2 (5 bases each). Per the germline V gene, CDR1 is SGDLS and CDR2 is YYNGEE. The CDR3 extends over 13 amino acids. V lost 5 bases, J lost 4 bases, and 12 bases lay in between. CDR3 region: CASSRTGPETQYF. The CDR3 DNA follows: TGTGCCAGCAGTCGGACGGGGCCAGAGACCCAGTACTTC.

This chain links TRBV27 with TRBJ1-5; 10 bases fit TRBD1. The CDR3 is 16 amino acids. V lost 6 bases, J lost 7 bases, and 12 bases stayed unmatched. Germline V gene data show CDR1 as MNHEY and CDR2 as SMNVEV (reference sequence). CDR3 protein: CASRPRTGGGGQPQHF. The DNA for the CDR3 is TGTGCCAGCAGACCTCGGACAGGGGGAGGTGGGCAGCCCCAGCATTTT.

This clonotype was seen just once. J is TRBJ2-5 and V is TRBV15; 8 bases map to TRBD1. The germline V gene has CDR1 LNHNV and CDR2 YYDKDF (reference sequence). V trimming: 3 bases; J trimming: 6 bases; junction bases outside the gene matches: 15. The CDR3 extends over 17 amino acids. The CDR3 nucleotides read TGTGCCACCAGCAGTTACAGGGGGAATCGGGGTATGAAGACCCAGTACTTC. This sequence encodes CATSSYRGNRGMKTQYF. The full variable domain, rest sourced from reference TRBV15 and TRBJ2-5, is DAMVIQNPRYQVTQFGKPVTLSCSQTLNHNVMYWYQQKSSQAPKLLFHYYDKDFNNEADTPDNFQSRRPNTSFCFLDIRSPGLGDTAMYLCATSSYRGNRGMKTQYFGPGTRLLVL.

The rearrangement joins TRBV6-1 to TRBJ2-1; no clear D. V was trimmed by 0 bases and J by 13 bases, leaving 10 bases between them. Germline CDR1 and CDR2: MNHNS and SASEGT. The CDR3 is 12 residues long. The CDR3 nucleotides are TGTGCCAGCAGTGAAGCCACGCAAGCCCAGTTCTTC. Amino acid sequence: CASSEATQAQFF.

The chain is built from TRBV7-9 and TRBJ2-5; D is unresolved. The germline V gene encodes CDR1 SEHNR and CDR2 FQNEAQ (reference sequence). The ends were cut back, 0 bases at V and 4 bases at J, with 9 bases in the middle. This CDR3 region has 14 residues. CDR3 DNA sequence: TGTGCCAGCAGCTTAGCCGGACGGGCAGAGACCCAGTACTTC. It is translated as CASSLAGRAETQYF.